This T cell receptor beta chain was identified during a study of patients and donors after allogeneic stem cell transplantation. TCRdb used MiXCR to reprocess the RT-PCR reads, holding one entry per CDR3 protein. Of 800,000 to 1,000,000 distinct CDR3 sequences in the sample, around 17% are singletons; the top ten hold around 6%. Trimming pared 2 bases from V and 1 base from J, leaving 5 bases between. CDR3 length: 12 amino acids. Germline V lookup: CDR1 DFQATT, CDR2 SNEGSKA (reference sequence). Sequencing input: blood, either unsorted or a sorted T cell fraction (not recorded which). This TCR was sampled from a human donor who was either an allogeneic HSCT recipient or a stem cell or donor lymphocyte infusion donor (not recorded which). It is not recorded whose cells these are; they may come from a transplant donor. The chain is built from TRBV20-1 and TRBJ1-1; D call uncertain. Written as DNA, the CDR3 is TGCAGTGCTAGACAAGAGAACACTGAAGCTTTCTTT. Residues: CSARQENTEAFF.